This passage covers 23 T cell receptor beta chains from one sample sequenced in a study of shared clonotypes between healthy human individuals (dated by TCRdb to the early 2020s). CD8 naive samples were CD45RO-negative cells positively selected for CCR7, giving a CD45RA+CCR7+ population that excluded TemRA cells. Library generation was performed with the immunoSEQ multiplex PCR assay. TCRdb took over this immuneACCESS table, retaining in-frame rearrangements with V and J assigned. Such tables are incomplete; in checked studies, under half of the missing clones stem from an unresolved V gene, and the remainder is unexplained. In all, the sample holds about 800,000 clones, and approximately 97% of those were seen once. The ten top clones hold around 0.21% of the sample. What was sequenced was naive CD8+ T cells sorted from blood. The cell subset or site label of this sample denotes: CD45RA+CCR7+. These receptors were taken from a man aged 30 to 45 in good health.

V usage is TRBV27 and J usage is TRBJ2-1; D gene unclear. The CDR3 has 15 residues. V lost 7 bases, J lost 0 bases, and 13 bases lay in between. Germline CDR1 and CDR2: MNHEY and SMNVEV (reference sequence). CDR3 nucleotides: TGTGCCAGCACCCTAACACCTAGCTCCTACAATGAGCAGTTCTTC. It yields the protein CASTLTPSSYNEQFF.

The gene calls are TRBV29-1 and TRBJ1-1; D unclear. The CDR3 totals 12 residues. With 6 bases removed from V and 0 bases from J, the gap between germline ends came to 8 bases. Germline values: CDR1 SQVTM, CDR2 ANQGSEA. This CDR3 is CSVWIMNTEAFF. The DNA for the CDR3 is TGCAGCGTATGGATAATGAACACTGAAGCTTTCTTT.

This chain connects TRBV10-2 to TRBJ2-7; 9 nucleotides match TRBD2. CDR3 length: 16 residues. The germline V gene encodes CDR1 WSHSY and CDR2 SAAADI. The V and J ends lost 4 bases and 2 bases, in that order; junction bases with no gene match: 9. CDR3 region: CASSGEAGGLAYEQYF. DNA for the CDR3: TGCGCCAGCAGTGGGGAAGCGGGAGGCCTAGCCTACGAGCAGTACTTC.

V usage is TRBV29-1 and J usage is TRBJ1-2; D gene ambiguous. From germline, CDR1 is SQVTM and CDR2 ANQGSEA. V was trimmed by 6 bases and J by 3 bases, leaving 11 bases between them. CDR3 size: 12 residues. CDR3: CSVPGSYYGYTF. The CDR3 DNA sequence: TGCAGCGTCCCGGGATCCTACTATGGCTACACCTTC.

The chain combines TRBV7-8 with TRBJ2-7; 9 bases are a match to TRBD2. Trimming at V came to 3 bases and at J to 4 bases, leaving 7 bases not matched to a gene. Germline CDR1 SGHVS, CDR2 FQNEAQ. This CDR3 region has 15 residues. The CDR3, as DNA: TGTGCCAGCAGCTTGGGAGCGGGAGGAAGTTACGAGCAGTACTTC. Residues: CASSLGAGGSYEQYF. Complete variable domain (other parts from reference TRBV7-8 and TRBJ2-7): GAGVSQSPRYKVAKRGQDVALRCDPISGHVSLFWYQQALGQGPEFLTYFQNEAQLDKSGLPSDRFFAERPEGSVSTLKIQRTQQEDSAVYLCASSLGAGGSYEQYFGPGTRLTVT.

The J gene is TRBJ2-5, the V gene TRBV27; the match to TRBD1 covers 7 bases. This CDR3 has 15 amino acids. Per the germline V gene, CDR1 is MNHEY and CDR2 is SMNVEV (reference sequence). V lost 4 bases, J lost 2 bases, and 7 bases stayed unmatched. The CDR3 DNA is TGTGCCAGCAGTTCCCCTTGGACAGGACAAGAGACCCAGTACTTC. Its translation: CASSSPWTGQETQYF.

The chain employs TRBV9 and TRBJ2-5; D might be TRBD1 (6 bases). Germline V gene lookup returns CDR1 SGDLS and CDR2 YYNGEE. CDR3 length: 13 amino acids. The V gene lost 4 bases and the J gene lost 5 bases, with 12 bases spanning the gap. The CDR3 coding sequence is TGTGCCAGCAGCCAACAGGGTCGCGAGACCCAGTACTTC. Translation: CASSQQGRETQYF.

The rearrangement links TRBV7-9 to TRBJ2-7, with D possibly TRBD2 on 6 matching bases. The CDR3 has 15 amino acids. Germline loops: CDR1 SEHNR, CDR2 FQNEAQ (reference sequence). V dropped 1 base and J dropped 2 bases, with 12 bases sitting between them. The CDR3 loop is CASSLVDGRPYEQYF. The CDR3 nucleotides read TGTGCCAGCAGCTTAGTTGACGGGAGACCCTACGAGCAGTACTTC.

The J gene is TRBJ2-3, the V gene TRBV7-6, with 8 positions matching TRBD2. The V and J ends lost 4 bases and 0 bases, in that order; junction bases with no gene match: 6. Germline values: CDR1 SGHVS, CDR2 FNYEAQ. This CDR3 region has 16 residues. CDR3 in amino acids: CASSSSVAGSTDTQYF. Written as DNA, the CDR3 is TGTGCCAGCAGCTCGTCGGTAGCGGGAAGCACAGATACGCAGTATTTT.

V is TRBV15 and J is TRBJ2-7; tentative D call: TRBD1 (5 bases). The CDR3 length is 13 residues. V dropped 5 bases and J dropped 3 bases, with 11 bases sitting between them. Germline V lookup: CDR1 LNHNV, CDR2 YYDKDF (reference sequence). CDR3 DNA sequence: TGTGCCACCAGCTCTGGACACCTCTACGAGCAGTACTTC. It yields the protein CATSSGHLYEQYF.

This chain connects TRBV11-2 to TRBJ2-2; 11 bases map to TRBD2. The CDR3 is made up of 19 amino acids. The germline CDR1 and CDR2 sequences are SGHAT and FQNNGV. V lost 2 bases, J lost 3 bases, and 11 bases stayed unmatched. The CDR3 loop reads CASSLTGLAESADTGELFF. CDR3 DNA: TGTGCCAGCAGCTTAACGGGACTAGCGGAAAGCGCGGACACCGGGGAGCTGTTTTTT.

In its sample, this clone was seen once. The chain employs TRBV27 and TRBJ2-2; D not resolved. The CDR3 is 12 amino acids. Germline lookup yields CDR1 MNHEY and CDR2 SMNVEV (reference sequence). The V and J ends lost 8 bases and 5 bases respectively, with 9 bases between them. CDR3 residues: CASGPWTGELFF. The CDR3 region has the DNA TGTGCCAGCGGGCCGTGGACCGGGGAGCTGTTTTTT.

The chain recombines TRBV4-3 with TRBJ1-1; 10 bases match TRBD1. The germline V gene encodes CDR1 LGHNA and CDR2 YSLEER. V was pared by 0 bases and J by 5 bases, with 6 bases of the junction left unmatched. This CDR3 is 16 amino acids long. CDR3 region: CASSQDLGQGMTEAFF. As DNA, the CDR3 is TGCGCCAGCAGCCAAGATTTGGGACAGGGGATGACTGAAGCTTTCTTT.

The gene calls are TRBV5-1 and TRBJ2-3; 10 bases are a match to TRBD2. The length of the CDR3 is 17 residues. Germline loops: CDR1 SGHRS, CDR2 YFSETQ. Losses at the gene ends were 5 bases for V and 2 bases for J; bases not matched to a gene: 11. For the CDR3, the DNA is TGCGCCAGCAGTCCAAGACTAGCGGGTGCCCTCACAGATACGCAGTATTTT. It translates to CASSPRLAGALTDTQYF.

The CDR3 DNA is TGCGCCAGCAGCACCGACAGGCCCTACGAGCAGTACTTC. It specifies CASSTDRPYEQYF. The genes are TRBV5-1 and TRBJ2-7; D possibly corresponds to TRBD1 (6 bases). The germline V gene has CDR1 SGHRS and CDR2 YFSETQ. The CDR3 has 13 residues. Trimming left V 4 bases short and J 2 bases short, with 10 bases between.

The rearrangement uses TRBV4-3 and TRBJ2-7; D is tentatively TRBD1 or TRBD2 (5 bases each). V gave up 4 bases and J gave up 4 bases, with 17 bases separating them. The CDR3 totals 15 residues. CDR1 LGHNA and CDR2 YSLEER come from the germline V gene. CDR3 sequence: CASSPAVGGGYEQYF. The CDR3 coding sequence is TGCGCCAGCAGCCCGGCAGTTGGGGGTGGGTACGAGCAGTACTTC.

The chain is built from TRBV28 and TRBJ1-1; perhaps TRBD1 as D (5 bases). Between the trimmed V and J ends, which lost 5 bases and 1 base, there was a span of 11 bases. The germline gives CDR1 MDHEN, CDR2 SYDVKM. The CDR3 spans 14 residues. The CDR3 DNA reads as TGTGCCAGCAGTCCCCCGGGACCGAACACTGAAGCTTTCTTT. The encoded protein is CASSPPGPNTEAFF.

The rearrangement joins TRBV27 to TRBJ2-1; 10 nucleotides match TRBD2. CDR1 and CDR2 from the germline V gene are MNHEY and SMNVEV (reference sequence). V lost 5 bases and J lost 7; bases outside the gene matches: 8. There are 15 residues in the CDR3. Written as DNA, the CDR3 is TGTGCCAGCAGTAATGGGGCTAGCGGGAGTAATGAGCAGTTCTTC. Its protein product is CASSNGASGSNEQFF.

This clone has only one observation. The chain carries TRBV5-6 and TRBJ2-7, with a weak D call TRBD1 (8 bases). The CDR3 spans 16 residues. CDR1 is SGHDT and CDR2 is YYEEEE in the germline V gene. Deletions cut 0 bases from V and 3 bases from J, with 16 bases between. The CDR3 loop reads CASSLGAGQDFYEQYF. CDR3 sequence (DNA): TGTGCCAGCAGCTTGGGAGCGGGACAGGACTTCTACGAGCAGTACTTC.

The rearrangement links TRBV15 to TRBJ2-4; no reliable D call. V was trimmed by 5 bases and J by 5 bases, leaving 16 bases between them. This CDR3 is 15 amino acids long. Germline V CDR1 and CDR2: LNHNV, YYDKDF (reference sequence). The CDR3 DNA reads TGTGCCACCAGCCCCGCGCCGAACTGGGAAAACATTCAGTACTTC. It yields the protein CATSPAPNWENIQYF.

DNA of the CDR3: TGTGCCAGCAGTCCTGTAGCAGGACGCAACAATGAGCAGTTCTTC. Protein sequence: CASSPVAGRNNEQFF. The rearrangement links TRBV27 to TRBJ2-1; D gene ambiguous. Germline V CDR1 and CDR2: MNHEY, SMNVEV (reference sequence). The CDR3 spans 15 residues. V lost 5 bases and J 5 bases, leaving 16 bases between the germline ends.

V and J are TRBV11-2 and TRBJ2-7, with D unclear. V lost 0 bases and J lost 2, with 8 bases in between. Germline CDR1 is SGHAT and CDR2 is FQNNGV. The CDR3 is 14 residues long. The CDR3, as DNA: TGTGCCAGCAGCTTAGAAGACATAGCCTACGAGCAGTACTTC. It is translated as CASSLEDIAYEQYF.

A remark on this clone: In the same sample, other DNA sequences code for this CDR3. The chain employs TRBV4-3 and TRBJ2-5; D not resolved. This CDR3 is built from 14 residues. V was trimmed by 0 bases and J by 4 bases, leaving 9 bases between them. CDR1 is LGHNA and CDR2 is YSLEER in the germline V gene. In DNA, the CDR3 is TGCGCCAGCAGCCAAGATAGGGTAGGAGAGACCCAGTACTTC. Translating it yields CASSQDRVGETQYF.